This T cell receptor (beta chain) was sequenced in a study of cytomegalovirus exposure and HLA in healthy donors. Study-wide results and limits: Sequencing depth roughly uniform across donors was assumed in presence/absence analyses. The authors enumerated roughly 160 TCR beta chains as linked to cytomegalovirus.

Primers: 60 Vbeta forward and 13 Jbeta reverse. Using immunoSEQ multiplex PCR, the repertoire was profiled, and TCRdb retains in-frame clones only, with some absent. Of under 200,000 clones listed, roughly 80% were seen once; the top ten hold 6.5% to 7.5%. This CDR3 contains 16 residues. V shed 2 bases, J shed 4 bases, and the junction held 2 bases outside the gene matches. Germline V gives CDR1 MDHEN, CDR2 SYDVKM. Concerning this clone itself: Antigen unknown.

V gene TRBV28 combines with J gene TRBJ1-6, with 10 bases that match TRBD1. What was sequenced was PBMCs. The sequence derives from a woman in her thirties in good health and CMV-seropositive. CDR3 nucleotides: TGTGCCAGCAGTTTAGCGGGACAGGGGTATAATTCACCCCTCCACTTT. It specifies CASSLAGQGYNSPLHF.